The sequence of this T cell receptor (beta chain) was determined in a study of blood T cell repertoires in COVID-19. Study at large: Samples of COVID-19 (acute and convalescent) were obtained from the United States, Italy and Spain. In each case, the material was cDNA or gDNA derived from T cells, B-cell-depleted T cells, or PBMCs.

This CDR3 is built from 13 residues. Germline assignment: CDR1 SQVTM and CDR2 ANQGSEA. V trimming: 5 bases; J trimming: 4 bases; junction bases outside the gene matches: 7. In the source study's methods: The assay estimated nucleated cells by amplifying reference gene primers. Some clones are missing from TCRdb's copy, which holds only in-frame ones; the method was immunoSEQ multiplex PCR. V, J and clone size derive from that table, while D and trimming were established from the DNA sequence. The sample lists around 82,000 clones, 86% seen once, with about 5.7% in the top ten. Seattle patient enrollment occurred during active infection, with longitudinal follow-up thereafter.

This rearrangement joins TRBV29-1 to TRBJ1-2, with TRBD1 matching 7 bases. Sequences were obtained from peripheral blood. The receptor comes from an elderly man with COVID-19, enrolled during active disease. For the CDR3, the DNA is TGCAGCGTTCTTGGACAGGCCCCCTATGGCTACACCTTC. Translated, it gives CSVLGQAPYGYTF.